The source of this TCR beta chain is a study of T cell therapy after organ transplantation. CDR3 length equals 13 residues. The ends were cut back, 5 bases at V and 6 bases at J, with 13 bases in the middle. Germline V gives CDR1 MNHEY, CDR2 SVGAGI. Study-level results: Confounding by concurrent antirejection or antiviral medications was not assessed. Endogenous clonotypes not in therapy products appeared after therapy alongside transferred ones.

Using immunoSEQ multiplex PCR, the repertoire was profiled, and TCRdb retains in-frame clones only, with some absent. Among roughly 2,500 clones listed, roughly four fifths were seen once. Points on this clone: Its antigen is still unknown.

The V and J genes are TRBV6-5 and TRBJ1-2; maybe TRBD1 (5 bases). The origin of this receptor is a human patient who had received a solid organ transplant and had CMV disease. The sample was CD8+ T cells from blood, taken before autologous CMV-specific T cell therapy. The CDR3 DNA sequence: TGTGCCAGCAGTATCGGGGGGAAGGATGGCTACACCTTC. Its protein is CASSIGGKDGYTF.